This TCR beta chain originates from a study of cytomegalovirus exposure and HLA in healthy donors. PCR amplification relied on 60 Vbeta primers (plus 13 Jbeta primers). Clones were read by immunoSEQ multiplex PCR, and TCRdb kept only the in-frame ones, dropping some. The sample has 70,000 to 95,000 clones, 65% to 85% seen once. The sequence derives from a man in his late teens or twenties in good health and CMV-seronegative. The material sequenced was PBMCs.

CDR3 sequence: CASSPSRLNEKLFF. CDR3 coding DNA: TGTGCCAGCAGTCCTAGCCGGCTTAATGAAAAACTGTTTTTT. The chain combines TRBV6-5 with TRBJ1-4; D gene uncertain. Trimming stripped 5 bases from V and 4 bases from J, with 11 bases between. The CDR3 loop spans 14 amino acids. Looked up from germline, CDR1 is MNHEY and CDR2 is SVGAGI.